This is a list of T cell receptor beta chains from one sample in a study of spatial heterogeneity in lung cancer. TCRdb reprocessed the 5' RACE reads with MiXCR, giving one entry per CDR3 protein. Here the sample spans some 110,000 distinct CDR3 sequences, less than 15% being singletons. The sequencing used PBMCs, collected at follow-up. The origin of the receptors is a male donor with early-stage non-small cell lung cancer. CDR3s leave out the opening cysteine and the closing phenylalanine or tryptophan. The order of the fields is J gene, V gene, D gene, CDR3 protein. A D gene is named only where the DNA matches it firmly.

TRBJ2-1,TRBV4-1,-,ASSQDPKGTFGHFEQF
TRBJ2-5,TRBV29-1,TRBD1,SVRTGRGTQY
TRBJ2-5,TRBV15,-,ATSIRTLETQY
TRBJ1-2,TRBV7-8,-,ASFEGYGYT
TRBJ2-3,TRBV7-9,-,ASSFDDTQY
TRBJ2-5,TRBV2,-,ASSVHGLGGQETQY
TRBJ2-3,TRBV5-1,TRBD2,ASTSRSGGGGTDTQY
TRBJ2-1,TRBV7-2,TRBD2,ASSATSGGTF
TRBJ2-1,TRBV4-1,-,ASSQDRVDEQF
TRBJ1-5,TRBV5-1,-,ASSSGGGDQPQH
TRBJ1-4,TRBV30,-,AWSSQGEEKLF
TRBJ1-2,TRBV20-1,-,SASPGLGGYT
TRBJ2-7,TRBV4-2,TRBD2,ASSQTSGTYEQY
TRBJ2-1,TRBV30,-,AWSSNEQF
TRBJ2-5,TRBV7-2,-,ASSLGLAEETQY
TRBJ1-4,TRBV20-1,-,SVLTGLKLF